These T cell receptor beta chains were read from a single sample in a study of esophageal squamous cell carcinoma under preoperative chemotherapy. TCRdb fed the PCR reads into MiXCR, producing one record per CDR3 protein. Of 1,200 or so distinct CDR3 sequences in the sample, less than 30% were seen once. Specimen collection occurred from a patient given preoperative chemotherapy. The receptors here all came from a human donor with esophageal squamous cell carcinoma. The donor label of this sample is uncertain. CDR3s include the opening cysteine and the closing phenylalanine or tryptophan.

cdr3_aa: CASSQDGASGTTDTQYF; v_call: TRBV4-2; j_call: TRBJ2-3
cdr3_aa: CASTRGEDMNTGELFF; v_call: TRBV6-1; j_call: TRBJ2-2
cdr3_aa: CSANNLASSGKLFF; v_call: TRBV20-1; j_call: TRBJ1-4
cdr3_aa: CASSPGTGVNEQYF; v_call: TRBV6-1; j_call: .
cdr3_aa: CASSPVVDTGELFF; v_call: TRBV6-4; j_call: TRBJ2-2
cdr3_aa: CASSYGAVGLNTEAFF; v_call: TRBV6-5; j_call: TRBJ1-1
cdr3_aa: CASSYQTGAYGYTF; v_call: TRBV6-5; j_call: TRBJ1-2
cdr3_aa: CASGDRGYSYGQYF; v_call: TRBV6-1; j_call: TRBJ2-5
cdr3_aa: CASSLGARHYNEQFF; v_call: TRBV11-3; j_call: TRBJ2-1
cdr3_aa: CASSYSRDRGYNEQFF; v_call: TRBV6-5; j_call: TRBJ2-1
cdr3_aa: CASSVGQNEQFF; v_call: TRBV6-1; j_call: TRBJ2-1
cdr3_aa: CASSDSGSGLEQFF; v_call: TRBV6-4; j_call: TRBJ2-1
cdr3_aa: CASSGGYEQYF; v_call: TRBV6-2/TRBV6-3; j_call: .
cdr3_aa: CASSYETGGEDEQFF; v_call: TRBV6-5; j_call: TRBJ2-1
cdr3_aa: CASSYLTGISDTQYF; v_call: TRBV6-5; j_call: TRBJ2-3
cdr3_aa: CASRPPEREGVDTQYF; v_call: TRBV6-1; j_call: TRBJ2-3
cdr3_aa: CSATKQGDEQFF; v_call: TRBV20-1; j_call: TRBJ2-1
cdr3_aa: CASSLGGQQETQYF; v_call: TRBV11-3; j_call: .
cdr3_aa: CAGRRGAVEESRDF; v_call: TRBV10-1; j_call: TRBJ2-5
cdr3_aa: CASSLGQGGNEQYF; v_call: TRBV27; j_call: .
cdr3_aa: CASSWAGLSDTQYF; v_call: TRBV27; j_call: TRBJ2-3
cdr3_aa: CASSSGGFADGYTF; v_call: TRBV6-2/TRBV6-3; j_call: TRBJ1-2
cdr3_aa: CASSQDYGEQYF; v_call: TRBV4-1; j_call: .
cdr3_aa: CASSVDVQGMVF; v_call: TRBV6-1; j_call: TRBJ2-1
cdr3_aa: CASSPLYTDTQYF; v_call: TRBV6-1; j_call: TRBJ2-3
cdr3_aa: CASRMTSGSREQYF; v_call: TRBV6-6; j_call: TRBJ2-5
cdr3_aa: CASSLGSGSNNEQFF; v_call: TRBV6-4; j_call: TRBJ2-1
cdr3_aa: CASSPLGSGRGSSYNEQYF; v_call: TRBV6-1; j_call: .